These T cell receptor beta chains were read from a single sample in a study of T cell changes during pregnancy in multiple sclerosis. Data came from immunoSEQ multiplex PCR; TCRdb stores just in-frame clones and leaves some out. The table lists some 51,000 clones, 90% to 95% of them singletons. The sample consisted of CD4+ T cells from peripheral blood mononuclear cells, taken in the second trimester of pregnancy. The receptors were gathered from a female donor with multiple sclerosis, enrolled in a pregnancy study. CDR3s include the opening cysteine and the closing phenylalanine or tryptophan. Each record gives: D gene, V gene, J gene, CDR3 protein, CDR3 DNA. D genes are given only for firm matches.

TRBD2	TRBV6-5	TRBJ2-7	CASRKAGPNYEQYF	TGTGCCAGCAGAAAAGCGGGGCCGAACTACGAGCAGTACTTC
.	TRBV14	TRBJ1-1	CASSPSGHTEAFF	TGTGCCAGCAGCCCCAGTGGGCACACTGAAGCTTTCTTT
.	TRBV7-9	TRBJ1-3	CASSRSLLETGNTIYF	TGTGCCAGCAGCCGGTCTCTGTTAGAAACTGGAAACACCATATATTTT
.	TRBV30	TRBJ2-3	CAWRPQGSTDTQYF	TGTGCCTGGAGGCCCCAGGGAAGCACAGATACGCAGTATTTT
TRBD1	TRBV6-4	TRBJ1-5	CATSRTGNQPQHF	TGTGCCACGTCCCGGACAGGAAATCAGCCCCAGCATTTT
.	TRBV20-1	TRBJ1-4	CSARSSEKLFF	TGCAGTGCTAGATCTTCTGAAAAACTGTTTTTT
.	TRBV5-4	TRBJ1-4	CASSSRGVGEKLFF	TGTGCCAGCAGCTCGAGAGGTGTAGGTGAAAAACTGTTTTTT
TRBD1	TRBV29-1	TRBJ1-1	CSVRGDPRQGRAFF	TGCAGCGTGCGGGGAGATCCTAGACAGGGACGAGCTTTCTTT
TRBD1	TRBV5-8	TRBJ2-7	CASSLGQGPSYEQYF	TGTGCCAGCAGCTTGGGACAGGGCCCCTCCTACGAGCAGTACTTC
TRBD1	TRBV7-2	TRBJ1-5	CASSRHTGGDSNQPQHF	TGTGCCAGCAGTCGACATACAGGGGGCGATAGCAATCAGCCCCAGCATTTT
.	TRBV7-9	TRBJ2-2	CASSPPFRAANTGELFF	TGTGCCAGCAGCCCCCCATTCAGGGCTGCGAACACCGGGGAGCTGTTTTTT
.	TRBV9	TRBJ1-1	CASSVVPGLDRPGEAFF	TGTGCCAGCAGCGTAGTCCCGGGATTAGACAGGCCCGGTGAAGCTTTCTTT
TRBD1	TRBV5-8	TRBJ2-3	CASSLGQGTTDTQYF	TGTGCCAGCAGCTTGGGACAGGGAACCACAGATACGCAGTATTTT
TRBD1	TRBV4-2	TRBJ1-2	CASNRQGAADYGYTF	TGTGCCAGCAACCGACAGGGGGCTGCGGACTATGGCTACACCTTC
.	TRBV5-1	TRBJ1-2	CASSFGDLVRGYTF	TGCGCCAGCAGCTTTGGGGACTTGGTCCGCGGCTACACCTTC
.	TRBV6-6	TRBJ2-1	CASRDRSSYNEQFF	TGTGCCAGCAGAGACCGGAGCTCCTACAATGAGCAGTTCTTC
.	TRBV27	TRBJ2-3	CASSFSIPTVGSTDTQYF	TGTGCCAGCAGTTTTAGTATCCCGACAGTCGGATCCACAGATACGCAGTATTTT
TRBD1	TRBV11-3	TRBJ2-6	CASSNRGSGANVLTF	TGTGCCAGCAGCAACAGGGGATCTGGGGCCAACGTCCTGACTTTC